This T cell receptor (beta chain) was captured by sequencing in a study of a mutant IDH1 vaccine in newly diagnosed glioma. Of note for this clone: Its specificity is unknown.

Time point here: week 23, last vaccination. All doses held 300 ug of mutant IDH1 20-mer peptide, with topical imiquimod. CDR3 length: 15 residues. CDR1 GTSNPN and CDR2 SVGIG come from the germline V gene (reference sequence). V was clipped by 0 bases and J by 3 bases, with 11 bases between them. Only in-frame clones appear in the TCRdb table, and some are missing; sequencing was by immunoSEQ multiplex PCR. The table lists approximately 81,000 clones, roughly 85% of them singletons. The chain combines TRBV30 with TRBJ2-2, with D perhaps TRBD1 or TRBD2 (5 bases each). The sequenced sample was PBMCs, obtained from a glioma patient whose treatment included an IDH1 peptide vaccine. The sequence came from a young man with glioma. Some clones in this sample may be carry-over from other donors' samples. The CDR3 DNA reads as TGTGCCTGGAGTGTACTAGGCAGGGACACCGGGGAGCTGTTTTTT. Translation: CAWSVLGRDTGELFF.